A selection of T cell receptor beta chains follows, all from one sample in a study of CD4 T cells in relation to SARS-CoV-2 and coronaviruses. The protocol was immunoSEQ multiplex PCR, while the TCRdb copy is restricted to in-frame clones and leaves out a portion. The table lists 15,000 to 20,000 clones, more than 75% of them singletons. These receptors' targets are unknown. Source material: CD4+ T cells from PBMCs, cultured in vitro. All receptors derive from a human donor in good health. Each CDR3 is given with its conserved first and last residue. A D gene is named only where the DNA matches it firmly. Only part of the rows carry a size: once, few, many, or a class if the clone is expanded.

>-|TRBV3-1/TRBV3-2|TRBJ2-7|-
CASSRSTGSYEQYF
TGTGCCAGCAGCCGGTCCACCGGGTCCTACGAGCAGTACTTC
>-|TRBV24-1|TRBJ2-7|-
CATSASGGYEQYF
TGTGCCACCAGTGCTTCCGGGGGATACGAGCAGTACTTC
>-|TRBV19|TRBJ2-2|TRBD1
CASSLSQGAGTGELFF
TGTGCCAGTAGTTTATCCCAGGGGGCAGGGACCGGGGAGCTGTTTTTT
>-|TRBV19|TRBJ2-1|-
CASSLGFGRSYNEQFF
TGTGCCAGTAGTTTAGGTTTCGGGCGTTCCTACAATGAGCAGTTCTTC
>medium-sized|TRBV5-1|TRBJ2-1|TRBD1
CASSLVTGWNEQFF
TGCGCCAGCAGCTTGGTGACAGGGTGGAATGAGCAGTTCTTC
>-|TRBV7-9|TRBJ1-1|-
CASSLGQERTEAFF
TGTGCCAGCAGCTTAGGACAGGAGCGAACTGAAGCTTTCTTT
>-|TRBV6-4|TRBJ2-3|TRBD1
CASSDQQGALTTDTQYF
TGTGCCAGCAGTGACCAACAGGGGGCTCTCACCACAGATACGCAGTATTTT
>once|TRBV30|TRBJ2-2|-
CAWSVGRSLTGELFF
TGTGCCTGGAGTGTAGGACGCAGCTTAACCGGGGAGCTGTTTTTT
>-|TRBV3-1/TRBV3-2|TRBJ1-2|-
CASSQSDRNYGYTF
TGTGCCAGCAGCCAGTCAGACAGGAACTATGGCTACACCTTC
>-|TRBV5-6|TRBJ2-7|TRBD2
CASSLGGGTYEQYF
TGTGCCAGCAGTCTGGGGGGGGGTACCTACGAGCAGTACTTC
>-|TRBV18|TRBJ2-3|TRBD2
CASSPMGTSGIRGSTDTQYF
TGTGCCAGCTCACCGATGGGGACTAGCGGGATCCGGGGGAGCACAGATACGCAGTATTTT
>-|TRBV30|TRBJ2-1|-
CAWTQTYNEQFF
TGTGCCTGGACCCAGACTTATAATGAGCAGTTCTTC
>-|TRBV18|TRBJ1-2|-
CASSPDRNYGYTF
TGTGCCAGCTCACCGGACCGTAACTATGGCTACACCTTC
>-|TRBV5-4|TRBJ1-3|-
CASERQGLGGNTIYF
TGTGCCAGCGAGAGGCAGGGCCTAGGTGGAAACACCATATATTTT
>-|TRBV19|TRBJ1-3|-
CASSIGLSGNTIYF
TGTGCCAGTAGTATCGGCCTCTCTGGAAACACCATATATTTT
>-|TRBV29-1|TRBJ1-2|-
CSALDAHGYTF
TGCAGCGCCCTGGACGCCCATGGCTACACCTTC
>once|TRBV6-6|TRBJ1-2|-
CASSYSEELPNYGYTF
TGTGCCAGCAGTTACTCCGAGGAACTCCCTAACTATGGCTACACCTTC
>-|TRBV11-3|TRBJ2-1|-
CASSLARPGRPSFDEQFF
TGTGCCAGCAGCCTAGCCCGGCCCGGCCGACCTTCTTTCGATGAGCAGTTCTTC
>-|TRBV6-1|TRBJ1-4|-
CASSEEQGTNEKLFF
TGTGCCAGCAGTGAAGAGCAGGGCACTAATGAAAAACTGTTTTTT
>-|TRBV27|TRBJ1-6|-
CAIGGKYNSPLHF
TGTGCCATAGGGGGGAAATATAATTCACCCCTCCACTTT
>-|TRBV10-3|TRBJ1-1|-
CAISENEVTGGEAFF
TGTGCCATCAGTGAGAATGAGGTTACCGGAGGTGAAGCTTTCTTT
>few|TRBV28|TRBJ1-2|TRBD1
CASRTIRGGYTF
TGTGCCAGCAGAACTATCAGGGGGGGCTACACCTTC
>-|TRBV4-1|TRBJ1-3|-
CASSQVSTGYSGNTIYF
TGCGCCAGCAGCCAAGTATCGACCGGCTACTCTGGAAACACCATATATTTT
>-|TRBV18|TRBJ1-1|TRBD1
CASSPSRGLTEAFF
TGTGCCAGCTCGCCGAGCAGGGGGCTCACTGAAGCTTTCTTT
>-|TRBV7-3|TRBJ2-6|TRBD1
CASSTTGSAGANVLTF
TGTGCCAGCAGCACGACAGGGTCGGCTGGGGCCAACGTCCTGACTTTC
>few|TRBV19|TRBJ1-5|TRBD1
CASSITTGGHQPQHF
TGTGCCAGTAGTATTACGACAGGGGGCCACCAGCCCCAGCATTTT
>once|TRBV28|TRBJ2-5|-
CASSSPAPGGRQTQYF
TGTGCCAGCAGTTCCCCAGCCCCCGGGGGACGGCAGACCCAGTACTTC
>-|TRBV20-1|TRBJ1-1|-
CSASYAGSGTEAFF
TGCAGTGCTAGTTATGCTGGGTCGGGTACTGAAGCTTTCTTT
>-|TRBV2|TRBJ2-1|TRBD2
CASSEQGLAGGNEQFF
TGTGCCAGCAGTGAACAGGGACTAGCGGGAGGTAATGAGCAGTTCTTC
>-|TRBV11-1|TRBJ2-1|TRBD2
CASSFNGRVGNNEQFF
TGTGCCAGCAGCTTCAACGGGAGGGTAGGGAACAATGAGCAGTTCTTC
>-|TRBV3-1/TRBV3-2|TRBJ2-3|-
CASSPADFPSTDTQYF
TGTGCCAGCAGCCCGGCCGACTTTCCTAGCACAGATACGCAGTATTTT
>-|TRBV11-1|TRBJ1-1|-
CASSLVQGLNTEAFF
TGTGCCAGCAGCTTAGTCCAGGGTTTGAACACTGAAGCTTTCTTT
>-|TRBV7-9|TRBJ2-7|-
CASRAGPSYEQYF
TGTGCCAGCAGGGCAGGGCCGTCCTACGAGCAGTACTTC
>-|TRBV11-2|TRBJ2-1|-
CASNPFRIGRNEQFF
TGTGCCAGCAACCCTTTCCGGATTGGAAGAAATGAGCAGTTCTTC
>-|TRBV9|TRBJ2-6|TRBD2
CASSALLAGGPEGANVLTF
TGTGCCAGCAGCGCCTTACTAGCGGGAGGGCCGGAGGGGGCCAACGTCCTGACTTTC
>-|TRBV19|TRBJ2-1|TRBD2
CASSTNALWRELYNEQFF
TGTGCCAGTAGCACCAACGCATTGTGGCGGGAGTTGTACAATGAGCAGTTCTTC
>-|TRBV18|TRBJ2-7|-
CASSPPGGQQYF
TGTGCCAGCTCACCACCCGGGGGCCAGCAGTACTTC
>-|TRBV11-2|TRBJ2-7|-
CASRQVGGGTYEQYF
TGTGCCAGCAGACAAGTGGGGGGAGGCACCTACGAGCAGTACTTC
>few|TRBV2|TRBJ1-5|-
CATRQDSFNQPQHF
TGTGCCACCAGACAAGACAGTTTCAACCAGCCCCAGCATTTT
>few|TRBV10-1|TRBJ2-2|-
CASSTRGAGTGELFF
TGCGCCAGCAGTACTAGGGGAGCTGGGACCGGGGAGCTGTTTTTT
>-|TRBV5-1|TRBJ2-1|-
CASSGGGLGQFF
TGCGCCAGCAGCGGCGGGGGCTTGGGGCAGTTCTTC
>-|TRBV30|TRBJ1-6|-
CAFRQEYNSPLHF
TGTGCCTTCCGACAGGAATATAATTCACCCCTCCACTTT
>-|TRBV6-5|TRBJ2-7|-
CAARGVGGSTNEQYF
TGTGCCGCGAGGGGGGTTGGCGGGAGTACGAACGAGCAGTACTTC
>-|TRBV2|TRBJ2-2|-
CASSVTGYGELFF
TGTGCCAGCAGTGTAACGGGTTACGGGGAGCTGTTTTTT
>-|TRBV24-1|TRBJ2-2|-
CATSEALSVLGELFF
TGTGCCACCAGTGAAGCGCTCAGTGTCCTCGGGGAGCTGTTTTTT
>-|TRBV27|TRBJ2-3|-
CASSFTSGADTQYF
TGTGCCAGCAGTTTCACTAGTGGGGCAGATACGCAGTATTTT
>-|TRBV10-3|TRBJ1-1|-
CAISETAGAGNTEAFF
TGTGCCATCAGTGAGACAGCCGGGGCTGGGAACACTGAAGCTTTCTTT
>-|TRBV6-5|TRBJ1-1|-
CASSYSSNTEAFF
TGTGCCAGCAGTTATAGCTCGAACACTGAAGCTTTCTTT
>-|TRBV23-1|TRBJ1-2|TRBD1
CASSLPTDRVDGYTF
TGCGCCAGCAGTCTACCCACGGACAGGGTCGATGGCTACACCTTC
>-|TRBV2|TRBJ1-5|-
CASSTVVNQPQHF
TGTGCCAGCAGCACGGTAGTTAATCAGCCCCAGCATTTT
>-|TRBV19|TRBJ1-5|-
CATTMSRGGNQPQHF
TGTGCCACCACTATGAGCAGGGGCGGCAATCAGCCCCAGCATTTT
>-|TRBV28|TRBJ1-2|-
CASSTGGQGTSGYTF
TGTGCCAGCAGTACGGGGGGGCAGGGTACGAGTGGCTACACCTTC
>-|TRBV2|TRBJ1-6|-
CASSGEQDSPLHF
TGTGCCAGCAGTGGGGAGCAGGATTCACCCCTCCACTTT
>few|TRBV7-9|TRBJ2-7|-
CASSLGLAGLSEQYF
TGTGCCAGCAGCTTAGGCCTTGCGGGGCTCTCCGAGCAGTACTTC
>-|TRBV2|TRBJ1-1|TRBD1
CASTGTGGHTEAFF
TGTGCCAGCACTGGGACAGGGGGCCACACTGAAGCTTTCTTT
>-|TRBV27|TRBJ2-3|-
CASSLALGDTQYF
TGTGCCAGCAGTTTGGCTTTAGGGGATACGCAGTATTTT
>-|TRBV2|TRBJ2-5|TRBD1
CASSENRQGSGTQYF
TGTGCCAGCAGCGAGAACCGACAGGGATCGGGGACCCAGTACTTC
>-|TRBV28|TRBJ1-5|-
CASSLVSGVNQPQHF
TGTGCCAGCAGTTTAGTCTCAGGGGTCAATCAGCCCCAGCATTTT